This is a list of T cell receptor beta chains from one sample in a study of cytomegalovirus exposure and HLA in healthy donors. Using immunoSEQ multiplex PCR, the repertoire was profiled, and TCRdb retains in-frame clones only, with some absent. Among about 110,000 clones, 73% were seen once, and the ten largest hold roughly 7.8%. Sequenced: PBMCs. Source of these receptors: a man aged 25 to 40 in good health and CMV-seronegative. CDR3s include the opening cysteine and the closing phenylalanine or tryptophan. A D gene is named only where the DNA matches it firmly. Clone sizes are given selectively: once, few, many, or a class where the clone is expanded.

CDR3nt	CDR3aa	j_gene	abundance	d_gene	v_gene
TGTGCCAGCAGCTGGGGACAGGGGGATTCACCCCTCCACTTT	CASSWGQGDSPLHF	TRBJ1-6	-	TRBD1	TRBV5-5
TGCGCCAGCAGCCAAACAGGACCCCCGGATACGCAGTATTTT	CASSQTGPPDTQYF	TRBJ2-3	-	-	TRBV4-1
TGTGGTGGTGGCCCGTCCTACGAGCAGTACTTC	CGGGPSYEQYF	TRBJ2-7	-	-	TRBV28
TGCGCCAGCAGCTTGGTTGGTAGCGGCTACGAGCAGTACTTC	CASSLVGSGYEQYF	TRBJ2-7	-	-	TRBV5-1
TGTGCCAGCAGCTCTGGGAGGACTAGCCTACATGAGCAGTTCTTC	CASSSGRTSLHEQFF	TRBJ2-1	-	TRBD2	TRBV7-2
TGTGCCAGCAGCGTAGGCGGGGGGGCCTTTGGGAATGAGCAGTTCTTC	CASSVGGGAFGNEQFF	TRBJ2-1	-	TRBD2	TRBV9
TGTGCCAGCAGCTTCCAAAGCGGAGGAGTGGGTTACAATGAGCAGTTCTTC	CASSFQSGGVGYNEQFF	TRBJ2-1	-	-	TRBV7-2
TGTGCCAGCAGTGAACTCGACAGTGGGACTGAAGCTTTCTTT	CASSELDSGTEAFF	TRBJ1-1	few	-	TRBV6-1
TGCGCCAGCAGCTTGAGTACGGTTATCACCGGGGAGCTGTTTTTT	CASSLSTVITGELFF	TRBJ2-2	once	-	TRBV5-1
TGTGCCAGCTCAGTTCGGACAGGGGACGTCTCACCCCTCCACTTT	CASSVRTGDVSPLHF	TRBJ1-6	-	TRBD1	TRBV18
TGTGCCAGCAGTAAGACTAGCGGGAGGGTCGTAGGGGAGACCCAGTACTTC	CASSKTSGRVVGETQYF	TRBJ2-5	-	TRBD2	TRBV28
TGTTCCAGCAGCTTAACCACAGAATCTTACAATGAGCAGTTCTTC	CSSSLTTESYNEQFF	TRBJ2-1	-	-	TRBV7-9
TGTGCCAGCAGTTTATCAGCGGGGGCGAACACCGGGGAGCTGTTTTTT	CASSLSAGANTGELFF	TRBJ2-2	few	TRBD2	TRBV27
TGTGCCAGCAGCCCAAGACAGGGAGGACCCTACGAGCAGTACTTC	CASSPRQGGPYEQYF	TRBJ2-7	once	-	TRBV6-5
TGTGCCAGCAGTCCACCGGGACTAGCGGTCGTCTCCTACAATGAGCAGTTCTTC	CASSPPGLAVVSYNEQFF	TRBJ2-1	-	TRBD2	TRBV28
TGTGCCAGCAGCTTAGAGGAGGGGGCCCGAAACGAGCAGTACTTC	CASSLEEGARNEQYF	TRBJ2-7	-	-	TRBV13
TGTGCCAGCAGCTCCCCGACCCGGGGCGGGAGGAACACTGAAGCTTTCTTT	CASSSPTRGGRNTEAFF	TRBJ1-1	few	-	TRBV5-6
TGCGCCAGCAGCTTGGGGGCGGCAGGAGGGACGGATACGCAGTATTTT	CASSLGAAGGTDTQYF	TRBJ2-3	-	-	TRBV5-1
TGTGCCACCAGCAGTGGGCTAGCGGGAGGAGGCAATGAGCAGTTCTTC	CATSSGLAGGGNEQFF	TRBJ2-1	-	TRBD2	TRBV15
TGCGCCAGCAGCTTGGGACAGGATGAAAAACTGTTTTTT	CASSLGQDEKLFF	TRBJ1-4	-	-	TRBV5-1
TGTGCTAGTGCCAGTGCGGGGGATTATCAGCCCCAGCATTTT	CASASAGDYQPQHF	TRBJ1-5	-	-	TRBV12-5
TGTGCCAGCATCCCGCTAGCGGGGGTCTTCGGGGAGCTGTTTTTT	CASIPLAGVFGELFF	TRBJ2-2	-	TRBD2	TRBV11-2
TGTGCCAGCAGGGGACAGGGGTCAACCTACGAGCAGTACTTC	CASRGQGSTYEQYF	TRBJ2-7	-	TRBD1	TRBV2
TGTGCCAGCAGTCGGGGAGGGTCGAACACTGAAGCTTTCTTT	CASSRGGSNTEAFF	TRBJ1-1	-	-	TRBV6-5
TGCAGCGTTGATCTAGCCCTAGCGGGTACGCAGTATTTT	CSVDLALAGTQYF	TRBJ2-3	-	TRBD2	TRBV29-1
TGTGCCATCAGTGAGCCTACTAGCGGGAAGAGCACAGATACGCAGTATTTT	CAISEPTSGKSTDTQYF	TRBJ2-3	few	TRBD2	TRBV10-3
TGTGCCAGCAGCTTAATTGGGACTGTCGACTACAATGAGCAGTTCTTC	CASSLIGTVDYNEQFF	TRBJ2-1	-	-	TRBV7-3
TGTGCCTGGAGTGGCCAGGGATCCTACAATGAGCAGTTCTTC	CAWSGQGSYNEQFF	TRBJ2-1	once	-	TRBV30
TGTGCCAGCAGTGAAGTCAGAGAGACCCAGTACTTC	CASSEVRETQYF	TRBJ2-5	-	-	TRBV2
TGTGCCAGCAGCTTAACCGAGTCGAATGAGCAGTTCTTC	CASSLTESNEQFF	TRBJ2-1	-	-	TRBV7-3
TGTGCCAGCAGTCCGGGACTAGCGGGCTCCTACGAGCAGTACTTC	CASSPGLAGSYEQYF	TRBJ2-7	few	TRBD2	TRBV27
TGTGCCAGCATCCAGGGGCCTGGGGGTACGCAGTATTTT	CASIQGPGGTQYF	TRBJ2-3	-	-	TRBV27
TGTGCCTGGAGACAGCCAGGCGGGCGAGAAAAACTGTTTTTT	CAWRQPGGREKLFF	TRBJ1-4	-	-	TRBV30
TGCGCCAGCAGCTCCGGGACAGTAGATGAAAAACTGTTTTTT	CASSSGTVDEKLFF	TRBJ1-4	few	TRBD1	TRBV5-1
TGTGCCAGCAGTGCTAGAGGGTACGAGCAGTACTTC	CASSARGYEQYF	TRBJ2-7	once	-	TRBV2
TGTGCCGGAGCGGGGGGCGCGGGTGAAAAACTGTTTTTT	CAGAGGAGEKLFF	TRBJ1-4	-	-	TRBV28
TGTGCCAGCAAAGAAAGACAGGGCCCCTATGGCTACACCTTC	CASKERQGPYGYTF	TRBJ1-2	few	TRBD1	TRBV2
TGTGCCAGTAGTATAGGAACAGGGTCTTACGAGCAGTACTTC	CASSIGTGSYEQYF	TRBJ2-7	once	-	TRBV19
TGTGCCAGCAGTTGGGGAACAGGGAGAGTCCACGAAAAACTGTTTTTT	CASSWGTGRVHEKLFF	TRBJ1-4	-	-	TRBV28
TGTGCCAGCAGTTTGGACAGGAACTATGGCTACACCTTC	CASSLDRNYGYTF	TRBJ1-2	-	TRBD1	TRBV27
TGTGCCAGCAGCACCGGACTAGCGGGACCTGAGCAGTTCTTC	CASSTGLAGPEQFF	TRBJ2-1	once	TRBD2	TRBV7-2
TGTGCCAGCAGCGTAGGGACAGGGTCTGAAAAACTGTTTTTT	CASSVGTGSEKLFF	TRBJ1-4	few	TRBD1	TRBV9
TGTGCCAGCAGCGTCGACCGAGCGGGGGGGCTAGATGAGCAGTTCTTC	CASSVDRAGGLDEQFF	TRBJ2-1	-	TRBD2	TRBV9
TGCGCCAGCGGGGACAGCGCCTACGAGCAGTACTTC	CASGDSAYEQYF	TRBJ2-7	once	TRBD1	TRBV10-2
TGCGCCAGTGTGCTCGGCAATGAGCAGTTCTTC	CASVLGNEQFF	TRBJ2-1	once	-	TRBV10-2
TGTGCCAGCAGTTACGCGGGACAGTCCTGGGATGGCTACACCTTC	CASSYAGQSWDGYTF	TRBJ1-2	once	TRBD1	TRBV6-5
TGCGCCAGCAGCCAATCCCAAGGACAGCTAGAAAATGAGCAGTTCTTC	CASSQSQGQLENEQFF	TRBJ2-1	-	-	TRBV4-1
TGCAGCGCCACGAGGGGGGATACGCAGTATTTT	CSATRGDTQYF	TRBJ2-3	-	-	TRBV29-1
TGTGCCAGCAGTTTACAACTAGGGCAAGGAGATACGCAGTATTTT	CASSLQLGQGDTQYF	TRBJ2-3	-	-	TRBV27
TGTGCCAGCAGCTTCGGAGTTATCTACGAGCAGTACTTC	CASSFGVIYEQYF	TRBJ2-7	-	-	TRBV7-9
TGTGCCAGCAGCGTTTCGGTAGCCCAGAGCACAGATACGCAGTATTTT	CASSVSVAQSTDTQYF	TRBJ2-3	-	-	TRBV9
TGTGCCAGCAGTCGAGGGGGGGCGTTCAACGAAAAACTGTTTTTT	CASSRGGAFNEKLFF	TRBJ1-4	-	-	TRBV14
TGTGCCAGCAGTTCGTACATTACAGGGAATCCTAATCAGCCCCAGCATTTT	CASSSYITGNPNQPQHF	TRBJ1-5	-	-	TRBV27